This T cell receptor beta chain derives from a study of blood T cell repertoires in COVID-19. Study summary: Samples of COVID-19 (acute and convalescent) were obtained from the United States, Italy and Spain.

From germline, CDR1 is SEHNR and CDR2 FQNEAQ (reference sequence). This CDR3 is 14 amino acids long. With 2 bases removed from V and 4 bases from J, the gap between germline ends came to 11 bases. Assay: immunoSEQ multiplex PCR; the TCRdb copy retains only in-frame clones and omits some. The top ten hold 8.8% of the sample, which has about 250,000 clones, roughly 91% seen once. All enrollees were roughly 18 to 100 years old and from roughly 22 US areas. This TCR was sampled from a man aged 40-50 years who had recovered from COVID-19. V usage is TRBV7-9 and J usage is TRBJ1-1, with a possible D match to TRBD1 (6 bases). Sequencing was done on a sample of PBMCs or T cells enriched from blood (not recorded which). CDR3 protein: CASSLRGAGTEAFF. CDR3 sequence (DNA): TGTGCCAGCAGCTTACGGGGGGCGGGCACTGAAGCTTTCTTT.